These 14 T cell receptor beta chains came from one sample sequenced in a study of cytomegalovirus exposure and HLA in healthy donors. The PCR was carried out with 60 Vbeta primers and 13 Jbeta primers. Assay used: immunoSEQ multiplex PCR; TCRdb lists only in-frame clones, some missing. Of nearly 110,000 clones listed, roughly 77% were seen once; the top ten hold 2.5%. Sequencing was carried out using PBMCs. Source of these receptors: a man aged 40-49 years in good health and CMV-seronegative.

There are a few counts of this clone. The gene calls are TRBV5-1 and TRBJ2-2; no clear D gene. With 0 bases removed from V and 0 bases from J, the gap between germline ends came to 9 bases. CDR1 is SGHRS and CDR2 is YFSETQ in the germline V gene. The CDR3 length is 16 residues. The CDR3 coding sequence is TGCGCCAGCAGCTTGGCGCGACAAACGAACACCGGGGAGCTGTTTTTT. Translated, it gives CASSLARQTNTGELFF.

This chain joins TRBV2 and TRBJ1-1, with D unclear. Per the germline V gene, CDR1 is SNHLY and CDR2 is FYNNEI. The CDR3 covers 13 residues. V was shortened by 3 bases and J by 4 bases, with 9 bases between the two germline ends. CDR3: CASSETPGTEAFF. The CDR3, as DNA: TGTGCCAGCAGTGAGACCCCGGGCACTGAAGCTTTCTTT.

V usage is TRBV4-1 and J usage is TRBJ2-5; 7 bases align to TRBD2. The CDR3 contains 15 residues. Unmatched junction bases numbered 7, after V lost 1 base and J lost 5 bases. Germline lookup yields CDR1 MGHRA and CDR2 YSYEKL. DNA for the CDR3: TGCGCCAGCAGCCAAGGAGCGGGGAGTGCGGAGACCCAGTACTTC. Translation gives CASSQGAGSAETQYF.

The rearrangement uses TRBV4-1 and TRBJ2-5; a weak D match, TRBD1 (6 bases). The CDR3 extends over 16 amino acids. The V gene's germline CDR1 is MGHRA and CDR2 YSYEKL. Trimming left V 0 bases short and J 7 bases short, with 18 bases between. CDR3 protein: CASSQETPGALWTQYF. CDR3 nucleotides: TGCGCCAGCAGCCAAGAAACTCCAGGGGCCCTGTGGACCCAGTACTTC.

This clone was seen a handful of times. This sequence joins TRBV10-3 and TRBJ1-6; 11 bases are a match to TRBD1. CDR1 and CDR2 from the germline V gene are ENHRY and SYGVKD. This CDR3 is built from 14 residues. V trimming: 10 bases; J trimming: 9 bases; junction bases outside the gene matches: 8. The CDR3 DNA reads TGTGCCACCCAGGGGACAGGGGGTAGTTCACCCCTCCACTTT. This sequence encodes CATQGTGGSSPLHF.

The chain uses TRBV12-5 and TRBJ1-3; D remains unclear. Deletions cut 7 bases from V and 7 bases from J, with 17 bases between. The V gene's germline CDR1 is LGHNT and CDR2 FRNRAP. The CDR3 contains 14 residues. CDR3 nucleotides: TGTGCTAGTGCTTCCTCGGGGAGAGTCAACACCATATATTTT. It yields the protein CASASSGRVNTIYF. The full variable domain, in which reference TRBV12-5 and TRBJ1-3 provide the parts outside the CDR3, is DARVTQTPRHKVTEMGQEVTMRCQPILGHNTVFWYRQTMMQGLELLAYFRNRAPLDDSGMPKDRFSAEMPDATLATLKIQPSEPRDSAVYFCASASSGRVNTIYFGEGSWLTVV.

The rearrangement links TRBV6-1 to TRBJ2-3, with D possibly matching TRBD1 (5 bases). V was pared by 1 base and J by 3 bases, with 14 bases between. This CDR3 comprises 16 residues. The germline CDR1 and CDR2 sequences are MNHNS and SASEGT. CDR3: CASSEVGIYRTDTQYF. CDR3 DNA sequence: TGTGCCAGCAGTGAAGTTGGAATTTACAGGACAGATACGCAGTATTTT.

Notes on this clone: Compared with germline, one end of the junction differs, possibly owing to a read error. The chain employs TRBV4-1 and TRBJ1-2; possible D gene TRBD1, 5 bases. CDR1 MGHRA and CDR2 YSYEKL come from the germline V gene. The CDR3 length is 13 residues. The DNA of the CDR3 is TGCGCCAGCAGCCTAATTGGGGGTGGGAGCGGGGAGTTC. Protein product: CASSLIGGGSGEF.

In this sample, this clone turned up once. CDR3 DNA sequence: TGTGCCAGCCGGGGGGACGTCTCCTCCTACGAGCAGTACTTC. This translates into CASRGDVSSYEQYF. The rearrangement uses TRBV2 and TRBJ2-7; 7 bases line up with TRBD2. The CDR3 loop spans 14 amino acids. V dropped 8 bases and J dropped 0; count of bases not matched to a gene: 7. Per germline, CDR1 SNHLY and CDR2 FYNNEI.

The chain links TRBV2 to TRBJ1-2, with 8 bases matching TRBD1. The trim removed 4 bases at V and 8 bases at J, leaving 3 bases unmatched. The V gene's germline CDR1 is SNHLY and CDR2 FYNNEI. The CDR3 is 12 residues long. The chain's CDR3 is CASSGQGQGYTF. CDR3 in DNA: TGTGCCAGCAGTGGACAGGGGCAAGGCTACACCTTC.

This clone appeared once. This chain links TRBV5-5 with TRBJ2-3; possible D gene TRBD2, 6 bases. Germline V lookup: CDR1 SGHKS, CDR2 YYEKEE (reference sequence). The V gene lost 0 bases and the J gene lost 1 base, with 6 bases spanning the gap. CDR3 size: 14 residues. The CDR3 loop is CASSLAGGTDTQYF. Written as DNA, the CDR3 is TGTGCCAGCAGCTTGGCGGGGGGCACAGATACGCAGTATTTT.

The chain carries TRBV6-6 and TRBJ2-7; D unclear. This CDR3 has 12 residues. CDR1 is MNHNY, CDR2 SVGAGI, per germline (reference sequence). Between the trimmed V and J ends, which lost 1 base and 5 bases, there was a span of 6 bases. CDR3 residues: CASSYFRNEQYF. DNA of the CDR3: TGTGCCAGCAGTTACTTTCGTAACGAGCAGTACTTC.

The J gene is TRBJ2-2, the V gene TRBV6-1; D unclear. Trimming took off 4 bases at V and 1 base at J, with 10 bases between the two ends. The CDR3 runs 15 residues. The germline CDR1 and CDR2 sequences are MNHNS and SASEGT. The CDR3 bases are TGTGCCAGCAGTGGGCAGGTGATGAACACCGGGGAGCTGTTTTTT. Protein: CASSGQVMNTGELFF.

In DNA, the CDR3 is TGTGCCAGCAGCTTAGCTTTCGGGGGGTCAGAGACCCAGTACTTC. It specifies CASSLAFGGSETQYF. This chain links TRBV7-7 with TRBJ2-5; TRBD2 matches 7 bases. The germline CDR1 and CDR2 sequences are SSHAT and FNYEAQ (reference sequence). CDR3 length equals 15 residues. J gave up 4 bases and V 0 bases, and 5 bases lay outside the gene matches.